This paragraph covers one TCR beta chain sequence. The data stem from a study of early stage breast cancer tumors. Assay used: immunoSEQ multiplex PCR; TCRdb lists only in-frame clones, some missing. The sample has about 15,000 clones, about 88% seen once. The V end lost 6 bases, the J end lost 7 bases, and 12 bases lay between the germline ends. Per germline, CDR1 DFQATT and CDR2 SNEGSKA (reference sequence). The CDR3 is 11 amino acids. This chain joins TRBV20-1 and TRBJ1-2, with a possible D match to TRBD1 (6 bases). This sequence originates from a person aged 30 to 39 with breast cancer. Material: normal breast tissue next to the tumor. CDR3 amino acids: CSAKGGIGYTF. CDR3 DNA: TGCAGTGCCAAGGGGGGGATTGGCTACACCTTC.